The clone carrying this TCR beta chain was detected a few times. Its antigen is not identified. There are 16 residues in the CDR3. Germline V gene sequence: CDR1 LNHDA, CDR2 SQIVND (reference sequence). V lost 3 bases and J lost 5; bases outside the gene matches: 10. Repertoires were generated with immunoSEQ multiplex PCR, while TCRdb's copy carries only in-frame clones and drops some. The sample has about 120,000 clones; 70% to 90% are singletons. The entry originates in a study of T cell responses to AZD1222 COVID-19 vaccine. Study-level findings and limits: In the spike-specific TCR repertoire, nearly half reportedly target unmutated variant regions.

The receptor was derived from an adult in good health. This sample comprised peripheral blood, obtained on day 0 of AZD1222 vaccination. The chain has TRBV19 and TRBJ1-5; 7 nucleotides line up with TRBD1. CDR3 sequence reads: CASSMWETGRDQPQHF. Written as DNA, the CDR3 is TGTGCCAGTAGTATGTGGGAGACAGGGAGGGATCAGCCCCAGCATTTT.